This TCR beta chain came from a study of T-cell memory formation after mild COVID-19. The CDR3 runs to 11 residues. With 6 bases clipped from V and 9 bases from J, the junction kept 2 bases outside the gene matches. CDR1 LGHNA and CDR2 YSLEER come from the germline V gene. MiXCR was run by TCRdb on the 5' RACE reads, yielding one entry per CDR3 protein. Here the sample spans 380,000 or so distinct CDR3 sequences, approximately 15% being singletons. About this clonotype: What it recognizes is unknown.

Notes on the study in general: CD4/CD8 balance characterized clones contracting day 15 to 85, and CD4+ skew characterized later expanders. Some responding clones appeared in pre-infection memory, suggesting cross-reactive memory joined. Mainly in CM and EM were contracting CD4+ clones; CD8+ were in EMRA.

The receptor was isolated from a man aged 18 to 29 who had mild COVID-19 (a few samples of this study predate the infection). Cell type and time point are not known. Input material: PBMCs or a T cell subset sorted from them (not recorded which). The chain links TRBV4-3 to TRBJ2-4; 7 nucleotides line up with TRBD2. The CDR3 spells CASRGGGIQYF. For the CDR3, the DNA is TGCGCCAGCAGGGGGGGGGGCATTCAGTACTTC.